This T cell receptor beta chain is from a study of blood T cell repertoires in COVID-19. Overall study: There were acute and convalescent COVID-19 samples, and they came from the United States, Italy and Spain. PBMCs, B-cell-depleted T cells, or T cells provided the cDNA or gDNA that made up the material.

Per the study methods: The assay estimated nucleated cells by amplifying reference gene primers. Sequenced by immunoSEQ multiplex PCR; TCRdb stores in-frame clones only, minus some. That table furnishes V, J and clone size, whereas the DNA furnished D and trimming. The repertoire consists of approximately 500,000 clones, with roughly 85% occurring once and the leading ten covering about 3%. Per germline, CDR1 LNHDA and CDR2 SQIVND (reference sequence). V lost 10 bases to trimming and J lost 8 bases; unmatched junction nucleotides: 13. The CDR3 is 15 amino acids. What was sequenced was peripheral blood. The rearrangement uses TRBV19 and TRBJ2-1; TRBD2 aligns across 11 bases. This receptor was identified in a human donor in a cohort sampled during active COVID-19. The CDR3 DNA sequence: TGTGCCACCCAGTTCCTAGCGGGAGGAACAGATGAGCAGTTCTTC. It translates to CATQFLAGGTDEQFF.